These 26 T cell receptor beta chains originate from one sample sequenced in a study of shared clonotypes between healthy human individuals (TCRdb year 2020). Library preparation employed the immunoSEQ multiplex PCR assay. TCRdb re-hosts the immuneACCESS table, in-frame sequences only. Its copies lack some clones; in the studies checked, an unresolved V gene accounts for under half of them, and the cause for the rest is not known. The sample data list 750,000 to 1,000,000 clones, and about 92% of these were observed just once. The ten largest account for less than 25% of the sample. CD8 naive samples were obtained by positive selection for CCR7 among CD45RO-negative cells, yielding a CD45RA+CCR7+ population from which TemRA cells were excluded. Sample: naive CD8+ T cells sorted from blood. The cell subset or site label here, explained by the study, means: CD45RA+CCR7+. These TCRs come from a man aged 25-40 years in good health.

This chain connects TRBV2 to TRBJ2-7; D might be TRBD1 (6 bases). Germline V lookup: CDR1 SNHLY, CDR2 FYNNEI. The germline V and J ends were trimmed by 8 bases and 3 bases, with 11 bases remaining between them. CDR3 size: 12 residues. The CDR3: CASRRGGYEQYF. The CDR3 nucleotides are TGTGCCAGCCGCCGAGGGGGCTACGAGCAGTACTTC. Supplemented by reference TRBV2 and TRBJ2-7, the full variable domain reads EPEVTQTPSHQVTQMGQEVILRCVPISNHLYFYWYRQILGQKVEFLVSFYNNEISEKSEIFDDQFSVERPDGSNFTLKIRSTKLEDSAMYFCASRRGGYEQYFGPGTRLTVT.

This clone was detected once. The chain joins TRBV28 to TRBJ2-7, with 11 nucleotides matching TRBD1. Germline trimming cut 4 bases from V and 6 bases from J; bases unmatched to any gene: 8. Germline CDR1 is MDHEN and CDR2 is SYDVKM. The CDR3 spans 15 residues. The CDR3 sequence is CASSSLDRGLLEQYF. In nucleotides, the CDR3 is TGTGCCAGCAGTTCCCTGGACAGGGGGCTCCTCGAGCAGTACTTC.

The chain recombines TRBV7-9 with TRBJ2-1; TRBD2 aligns across 8 bases. J was trimmed by 6 bases and V by 5 bases; bases with no gene match: 9. This CDR3 spans 15 amino acids. Germline CDR1 reads SEHNR; CDR2 reads FQNEAQ (reference sequence). The CDR3 DNA reads TGTGCCAGCAGCCTGAGACTAGCGAAGGCCAATGAGCAGTTCTTC. Protein sequence: CASSLRLAKANEQFF.

This clone was seen only a few times. This sequence joins TRBV7-9 and TRBJ1-1; D unresolved. The V and J ends lost 6 bases and 5 bases respectively, with 10 bases between them. This CDR3 has 12 residues. Per germline, CDR1 SEHNR and CDR2 FQNEAQ (reference sequence). The CDR3 DNA follows: TGTGCCAGCAGATCGGGTAGGACTGAAGCTTTCTTT. Its protein product is CASRSGRTEAFF.

This chain uses TRBV7-9 with TRBJ2-2; 7 nucleotides align to TRBD2. The CDR3 sequence is 15 residues long. Germline trimming cut 8 bases from V and 7 bases from J; bases unmatched to any gene: 13. CDR1 is SEHNR, CDR2 FQNEAQ, per germline (reference sequence). The chain's CDR3 is CASALRRGGDGELFF. CDR3 nucleotide sequence: TGTGCCAGCGCCCTCCGCCGGGGAGGGGACGGGGAGCTGTTTTTT.

The chain uses TRBV10-2 and TRBJ2-3; no definite D call. The germline CDR1 and CDR2 sequences are WSHSY and SAAADI. The length of the CDR3 is 15 residues. Trimming left V 0 bases short and J 6 bases short, with 13 bases between. CDR3 in amino acids: CASSESTLPRDTQYF. DNA for the CDR3: TGCGCCAGCAGTGAGTCGACTCTACCTAGGGATACGCAGTATTTT.

V gene TRBV7-6 combines with J gene TRBJ2-7; D unresolved. The germline gives CDR1 SGHVS, CDR2 FNYEAQ. The V gene lost 4 bases and the J gene lost 3 bases, with 7 bases spanning the gap. The CDR3 has 12 amino acids. The CDR3 coding sequence is TGTGCCAGCAGCTCACAGAACTACGAGCAGTACTTC. Protein: CASSSQNYEQYF.

This clone was detected once. The chain combines TRBV6-6 with TRBJ2-7; a possible D gene is TRBD1 (5 bases). CDR3 length: 15 amino acids. Germline CDR1 MNHNY, CDR2 SVGAGI (reference sequence). Trimming took off 3 bases at V and 2 bases at J, with 14 bases between the two ends. The CDR3 protein is CASSYDSVIPYEQYF. CDR3 nucleotides: TGTGCCAGCAGTTATGACAGCGTAATTCCCTACGAGCAGTACTTC.

The chain is built from TRBV11-2 and TRBJ1-4; tentative D call: TRBD1 (5 bases). The CDR3 has 17 residues. Per the germline V gene, CDR1 is SGHAT and CDR2 is FQNNGV. The ends were cut back, 4 bases at V and 7 bases at J, with 22 bases in the middle. The CDR3 spells CASSWERGIGRSEKLFF. In DNA form, the CDR3 reads TGTGCCAGCAGCTGGGAGAGGGGAATTGGGAGGTCTGAAAAACTGTTTTTT.

This clone was seen a handful of times. This chain connects TRBV4-1 to TRBJ1-1; D is uncertain. The CDR3 is 16 residues long. CDR1 and CDR2 (germline): MGHRA, YSYEKL. V lost 1 base and J 5 bases, leaving 17 bases between the germline ends. In nucleotides, the CDR3 is TGCGCCAGCAGCCAAGGTCCCCAGTTAACGAGTACTGAAGCTTTCTTT. This codes for CASSQGPQLTSTEAFF.

The chain uses TRBV11-1 and TRBJ1-1; D is unclear. The CDR3 sequence is 13 residues long. Per the germline V gene, CDR1 is SGHAT and CDR2 is FQDESV (reference sequence). V shed 5 bases and J shed 0 bases, with 7 bases lying between them. Written as DNA, the CDR3 is TGTGCCAGCAGCCGGACGGTGAACACTGAAGCTTTCTTT. It is translated as CASSRTVNTEAFF.

The gene calls are TRBV28 and TRBJ1-5; TRBD1 aligns across 8 bases. Losses at the gene ends were 5 bases for V and 6 bases for J; bases not matched to a gene: 21. Germline CDR1 reads MDHEN; CDR2 reads SYDVKM. The length of the CDR3 is 19 residues. The CDR3 protein is CASSPRIEDRVKGFQPQHF. In DNA form, the CDR3 reads TGTGCCAGCAGTCCCAGAATCGAGGACAGGGTGAAGGGATTTCAGCCCCAGCATTTT.

This clone was detected once. The genes are TRBV5-1 and TRBJ2-3; the D gene is possibly TRBD1 (5 bases). The CDR3 is made up of 15 amino acids. Germline V gene lookup returns CDR1 SGHRS and CDR2 YFSETQ. V dropped 0 bases and J dropped 4 bases, with 12 bases sitting between them. The CDR3 coding sequence is TGCGCCAGCAGCTTGGTCAATCCAGGGTCAGATACGCAGTATTTT. It specifies CASSLVNPGSDTQYF.

This chain joins TRBV4-1 and TRBJ2-2; a possible D gene is TRBD2 (6 bases). The CDR3 contains 17 residues. V was trimmed by 3 bases and J by 4 bases, leaving 18 bases between them. Germline V CDR1 and CDR2: MGHRA, YSYEKL. The CDR3 loop is CASSQSGSGLGTGELFF. The CDR3 bases are TGCGCCAGCAGCCAGAGCGGGTCAGGGCTGGGCACCGGGGAGCTGTTTTTT.

This rearrangement joins TRBV19 to TRBJ1-2; D ambiguous. The germline CDR1 and CDR2 sequences are LNHDA and SQIVND (reference sequence). This CDR3 spans 13 amino acids. V dropped 4 bases and J dropped 2 bases, with 8 bases sitting between them. The CDR3, as DNA: TGTGCCAGTAGTAACGGGTTGAACTATGGCTACACCTTC. This translates into CASSNGLNYGYTF.

Comment on this clone: A read error may account for a junction end that differs from germline. This chain uses TRBV7-2 with TRBJ2-7; 9 bases align to TRBD2. Germline CDR1 is SGHTA and CDR2 is FQGNSA. CDR3 length: 15 residues. The CDR3 coding sequence is TGTGCCAGCAGCTTAGGAGGGACTAGCTCCCACGAGCAGTACTTC. Protein: CASSLGGTSSHEQYF.

This sequence joins TRBV4-2 and TRBJ2-1; D uncertain. Looked up from germline, CDR1 is LGHNA and CDR2 is YNFKEQ. The CDR3 consists of 15 residues. The V end lost 0 bases, the J end lost 8 bases, and 14 bases lay between the germline ends. The CDR3 coding sequence is TGTGCCAGCAGCCAAGATAACGAACCCACGGATGAGCAGTTCTTC. Its protein product is CASSQDNEPTDEQFF.

V is TRBV5-1 and J is TRBJ2-7; D remains unclear. The CDR3 is 15 residues long. The germline gives CDR1 SGHRS, CDR2 YFSETQ. V lost 2 bases to trimming and J lost 2 bases, with 14 bases between them. The CDR3 DNA reads TGCGCCAGCAGCTTATGGGTCGGGTTGACCTACGAGCAGTACTTC. It yields the protein CASSLWVGLTYEQYF.

The chain is built from TRBV6-5 and TRBJ2-3; 7 bases map to TRBD1. The CDR3 covers 14 residues. V lost 6 bases to trimming and J lost 2 bases; unmatched junction nucleotides: 5. Germline V gene lookup returns CDR1 MNHEY and CDR2 SVGAGI. The CDR3 DNA follows: TGTGCCAGCAGCGCAGGGACAGACACAGATACGCAGTATTTT. This translates into CASSAGTDTDTQYF.

This clone was seen more than once but under ten times. The CDR3 spells CASREGALGEQFF. The CDR3 DNA reads TGTGCCAGCCGAGAGGGCGCCTTGGGGGAGCAGTTCTTC. The chain combines TRBV7-9 with TRBJ2-1, with a possible D match to TRBD2 (5 bases). CDR3 size: 13 residues. The ends were cut back, 8 bases at V and 10 bases at J, with 18 bases in the middle. Germline lookup yields CDR1 SEHNR and CDR2 FQNEAQ (reference sequence).

V gene TRBV9 combines with J gene TRBJ1-1; D is uncertain. From germline, CDR1 is SGDLS and CDR2 YYNGEE. This CDR3 spans 15 amino acids. V shed 0 bases and J shed 2 bases, with 11 bases lying between them. CDR3 DNA sequence: TGTGCCAGCAGCGTAGCCGGCAGCCAAAACACTGAAGCTTTCTTT. Amino acids: CASSVAGSQNTEAFF.

This clone has only a few counts. The chain recombines TRBV10-1 with TRBJ2-1; D not resolved. Germline V lookup: CDR1 WNHNN, CDR2 SYGVQD (reference sequence). Trimming stripped 2 bases from V and 9 bases from J, with 17 bases between. The CDR3 covers 15 residues. DNA of the CDR3: TGCGCCAGCAGTGAGGATGTGGGGAAGATTGGTGAGCAGTTCTTC. Translation: CASSEDVGKIGEQFF.

This chain uses TRBV4-1 with TRBJ2-7; a weak D match, TRBD2 (5 bases). Germline CDR1 is MGHRA and CDR2 is YSYEKL. The V and J ends lost 0 bases and 4 bases respectively, with 13 bases between them. This CDR3 region has 15 residues. For the CDR3, the DNA is TGCGCCAGCAGCCAAGAAATGGTGGGAGTTTACGAGCAGTACTTC. Protein product: CASSQEMVGVYEQYF.

V is TRBV29-1 and J is TRBJ1-2, with TRBD1 matching 7 bases. This CDR3 spans 17 amino acids. The J segment lost 3 bases and the V segment lost 7 bases, leaving 20 bases of the junction unmatched. Germline CDR1 reads SQVTM; CDR2 reads ANQGSEA. The DNA of the CDR3 is TGCAGCGGGTTAACAGGGGAGACAGAAAAGGGAGACTATGGCTACACCTTC. Protein sequence: CSGLTGETEKGDYGYTF.

This chain uses TRBV9 with TRBJ2-7, with TRBD2 matching 9 bases. The V segment lost 4 bases and the J segment 2 bases; nucleotides outside the gene matches: 10. This CDR3 comprises 16 residues. Per germline, CDR1 SGDLS and CDR2 YYNGEE. CDR3 residues: CASSRAGTSRTYEQYF. The DNA for the CDR3 is TGTGCCAGCAGCAGAGCGGGGACTAGCCGAACCTACGAGCAGTACTTC.

V is TRBV19 and J is TRBJ2-7; 14 positions agree with TRBD2. Germline V gene sequence: CDR1 LNHDA, CDR2 SQIVND (reference sequence). Germline trimming cut 6 bases from V and 1 base from J; bases unmatched to any gene: 2. CDR3 length equals 15 residues. The CDR3 reads CASRGLAGGSYEQYF. Here the CDR3 DNA reads TGTGCCAGTAGAGGACTAGCGGGAGGATCCTACGAGCAGTACTTC.